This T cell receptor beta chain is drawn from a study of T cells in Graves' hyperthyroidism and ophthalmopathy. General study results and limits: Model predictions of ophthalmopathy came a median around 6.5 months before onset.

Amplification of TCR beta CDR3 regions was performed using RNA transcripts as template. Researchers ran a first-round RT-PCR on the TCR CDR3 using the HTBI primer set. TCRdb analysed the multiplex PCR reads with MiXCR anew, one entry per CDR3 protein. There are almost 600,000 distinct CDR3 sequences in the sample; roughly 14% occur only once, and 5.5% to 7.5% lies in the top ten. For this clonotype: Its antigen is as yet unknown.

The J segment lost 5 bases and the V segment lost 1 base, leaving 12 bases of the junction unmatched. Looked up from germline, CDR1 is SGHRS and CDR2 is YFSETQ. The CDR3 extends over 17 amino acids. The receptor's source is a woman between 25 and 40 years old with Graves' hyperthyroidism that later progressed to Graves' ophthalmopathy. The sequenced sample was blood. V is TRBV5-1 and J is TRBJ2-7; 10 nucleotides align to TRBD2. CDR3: CASSLMTSGYSSHEQYF. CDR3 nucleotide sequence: TGCGCCAGCAGCTTGATGACTAGCGGGTATTCGAGCCACGAGCAGTACTTC. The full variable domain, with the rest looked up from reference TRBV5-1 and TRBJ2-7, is KAGVTQTPRYLIKTRGQQVTLSCSPISGHRSVSWYQQTPGQGLQFLFEYFSETQRNKGNFPGRFSGRQFSNSRSEMNVSTLELGDSALYLCASSLMTSGYSSHEQYFGPGTRLTVT.